A single sample gave rise to the 24 T cell receptor beta chains below, sequenced in a study of response to subunit inactivated influenza vaccine. MiXCR, run by TCRdb on the RT-PCR reads, gives a single entry per CDR3 protein. The data show 450,000 to 600,000 distinct CDR3 sequences, 16% seen once. The sequenced sample was CD4+ T cells sorted from PBMCs, obtained about 24 months after vaccination. The origin of the receptors is a man aged 50-75 years who received an inactivated influenza vaccine.

This clonotype was seen more than once but under ten times. The junction departs from the called germline gene at one end, perhaps through a read error. The chain joins TRBV5-1 to TRBJ1-2, with D uncertain. Germline-derived CDR1 and CDR2 are SGHRS and YFSETQ. There are 12 residues in the CDR3. This CDR3 reads CASRPSNFGYTF. The CDR3 bases are TGCGCCAGCCGACCCAGTAACTTTGGCTACACCTTC. Looking up the rest from reference TRBV5-1 and TRBJ1-2 gives the full variable domain: KAGVTQTPRYLIKTRGQQVTLSCSPISGHRSVSWYQQTPGQGLQFLFEYFSETQRNKGNFPGRFSGRQFSNSRSEMNVSTLELGDSALYLCASRPSNFGYTFGSGTRLTVV.

The rearrangement links TRBV5-1 to TRBJ1-6; D gene uncertain. Germline loops: CDR1 SGHRS, CDR2 YFSETQ. The CDR3 has 14 amino acids. Trimming removed 5 bases at V and 10 bases at J, with 16 bases between. The CDR3 region has the DNA TGCGCCAGCAGGATGGGTCAAGAAGGCTCACCCCTCCACTTT. Amino acid sequence: CASRMGQEGSPLHF.

This clonotype has just a few counts. This chain uses TRBV12-3 or TRBV12-4 with TRBJ2-7, with D perhaps matching TRBD1 or TRBD2 (5 bases each). Between the trimmed V and J ends, which lost 2 bases and 3 bases, there was a span of 14 bases. This CDR3 has 15 amino acids. CDR3: CASSLRSGDHYEQYF. The CDR3 bases are TGTGCCAGCAGTTTACGAAGTGGGGACCACTACGAGCAGTACTTC.

This clonotype turned up a few times. The chain has TRBV15 and TRBJ1-5; 7 bases fit TRBD1. Germline V CDR1 and CDR2: LNHNV, YYDKDF (reference sequence). Trimming cost V 5 bases and J 3 bases; bases outside gene matches: 4. The CDR3 sequence is 14 residues long. CDR3 sequence reads: CATSVGQTNQPQHF. Written as DNA, the CDR3 is TGTGCCACCAGCGTGGGACAGACCAATCAGCCCCAGCATTTT. The full variable domain, completed using reference TRBV15 and TRBJ1-5, is DAMVIQNPRYQVTQFGKPVTLSCSQTLNHNVMYWYQQKSSQAPKLLFHYYDKDFNNEADTPDNFQSRRPNTSFCFLDIRSPGLGDTAMYLCATSVGQTNQPQHFGDGTRLSIL.

The chain is built from TRBV7-6 and TRBJ2-7; a possible D gene is TRBD1 (6 bases). The germline V and J ends were trimmed by 1 base and 0 bases, with 13 bases remaining between them. The CDR3 runs 16 residues. The germline CDR1 and CDR2 sequences are SGHVS and FNYEAQ. The CDR3 sequence: CASSLEQGSNSYEQYF. The CDR3 region has the DNA TGTGCCAGCAGCTTAGAACAGGGCTCTAACTCCTACGAGCAGTACTTC.

The chain links TRBV4-2 to TRBJ1-4; TRBD1 matches 10 bases. Unmatched junction bases numbered 6, after V lost 1 base and J lost 7 bases. CDR1 is LGHNA, CDR2 YNFKEQ, per germline. The CDR3 runs to 16 residues. CDR3 loop: CASSQAAGQGGEKLFF. CDR3 nucleotide sequence: TGTGCCAGCAGCCAAGCGGCCGGACAGGGGGGTGAAAAACTGTTTTTT.

This clonotype has just a few counts. The chain employs TRBV6-2 or TRBV6-3 and TRBJ2-1; 10 nucleotides line up with TRBD1. Germline assignment: CDR1 MNHEY and CDR2 SVGEGT. V trimming: 7 bases; J trimming: 4 bases; junction bases outside the gene matches: 4. The CDR3 is 14 residues long. The CDR3 DNA reads as TGTGCCAGCAAGACAGGGGGCGATTACAATGAGCAGTTCTTC. Translating gives CASKTGGDYNEQFF.

The rearrangement joins TRBV29-1 to TRBJ2-1; TRBD1 might be the D (5 bases). This CDR3 region has 12 residues. Germline V lookup: CDR1 SQVTM, CDR2 ANQGSEA. V was cut by 4 bases and J by 7 bases, with 11 bases left in between. Here the CDR3 reads CSVGDSGNEQFF. The CDR3 bases are TGCAGCGTTGGTGACAGTGGGAATGAGCAGTTCTTC.

The genes are TRBV2 and TRBJ1-4; D gene ambiguous. Looked up from germline, CDR1 is SNHLY and CDR2 is FYNNEI. V shed 3 bases and J shed 10 bases, with 18 bases lying between them. The CDR3 is made up of 15 amino acids. The CDR3 here is CASSEVPTMGGKLFF. Here the CDR3 DNA reads TGTGCCAGCAGTGAGGTGCCTACGATGGGTGGAAAACTGTTTTTT.

This clonotype was observed a single time. The chain recombines TRBV5-4 with TRBJ2-1, with 11 bases aligning to TRBD2. Germline-derived CDR1 and CDR2 are SGHNT and YYREEE (reference sequence). After removal of 4 bases from V and 1 base from J, the junction contained 7 bases not matched to a gene. The CDR3 spans 17 residues. The DNA of the CDR3 is TGTGCCAGCAGCCTACGGGGACTAGCGGATTCCTACAATGAGCAGTTCTTC. Amino acids: CASSLRGLADSYNEQFF.

V gene TRBV7-8 combines with J gene TRBJ2-5, with 14 bases lining up with TRBD2. The CDR3 covers 20 residues. Trimming took 0 bases from V and 5 from J; bases not matched to a gene: 14. Germline lookup yields CDR1 SGHVS and CDR2 FQNEAQ. The CDR3 sequence: CASSLALIGTSGRSFETQYF. The CDR3 DNA follows: TGTGCCAGCAGCTTAGCGCTAATAGGGACTAGCGGGAGATCGTTTGAGACCCAGTACTTC.

The chain is built from TRBV27 and TRBJ2-2; D is possibly TRBD2 (5 bases). CDR1 and CDR2 from the germline V gene are MNHEY and SMNVEV (reference sequence). Trimming stripped 8 bases from V and 5 bases from J, with 15 bases between. The CDR3 runs 14 residues. CDR3 sequence (DNA): TGTGCCAGCCAGCCTAGCCGGTCTACCGGGGAGCTGTTTTTT. Translated, it gives CASQPSRSTGELFF.

This clonotype was counted between two and nine times. The chain has TRBV6-2 or TRBV6-3 and TRBJ2-2; no firm D call. The CDR3 loop spans 16 amino acids. Per the germline V gene, CDR1 is MNHEY and CDR2 is SVGEGT. V was pared by 6 bases and J by 0 bases, with 14 bases between. CDR3 sequence (DNA): TGTGCCAGCAGCGTTGCCCGGGTTCCGAACACCGGGGAGCTGTTTTTT. As protein: CASSVARVPNTGELFF.

The V and J genes are TRBV19 and TRBJ1-5; 10 bases match TRBD1. The CDR3 loop spans 22 amino acids. CDR1 is LNHDA and CDR2 is SQIVND in the germline V gene (reference sequence). With 2 bases clipped from V and 0 bases from J, the junction kept 19 bases outside the gene matches. CDR3 in amino acids: CASSITPGTGAQKTYSNQPQHF. The CDR3 nucleotides read TGTGCCAGTAGTATAACTCCCGGGACAGGGGCCCAAAAGACGTATAGCAATCAGCCCCAGCATTTT. Together with reference TRBV19 and TRBJ1-5, the CDR3 gives the full variable domain: DGGITQSPKYLFRKEGQNVTLSCEQNLNHDAMYWYRQDPGQGLRLIYYSQIVNDFQKGDIAEGYSVSREKKESFPLTVTSAQKNPTAFYLCASSITPGTGAQKTYSNQPQHFGDGTRLSIL.

A few counts support this clonotype. V usage is TRBV5-1 and J usage is TRBJ2-7; D call uncertain. Germline values: CDR1 SGHRS, CDR2 YFSETQ. V was pared by 4 bases and J by 2 bases, with 13 bases between. This CDR3 is built from 14 residues. CDR3 sequence (DNA): TGCGCCAGCAGCACCGAAGGGCTCACCTACGAGCAGTACTTC. Its translation: CASSTEGLTYEQYF.

This clonotype was seen at least ten times. The chain recombines TRBV4-2 with TRBJ1-2; the D gene is possibly TRBD1 (6 bases). The CDR3 sequence is 15 residues long. Trimming removed 0 bases at V and 5 bases at J, with 13 bases between. CDR1 is LGHNA, CDR2 YNFKEQ, per germline. The CDR3: CASSQDHSGTYGYTF. The CDR3 DNA sequence: TGTGCCAGCAGCCAAGACCATTCCGGGACATATGGCTACACCTTC.

This sequence joins TRBV20-1 and TRBJ2-5; a possible D gene is TRBD1 (5 bases). The V and J ends lost 0 bases and 7 bases respectively, with 12 bases between them. CDR1 DFQATT and CDR2 SNEGSKA come from the germline V gene (reference sequence). CDR3 length: 13 residues. The CDR3 loop is CSARDAGIGTQYF. In DNA form, the CDR3 reads TGCAGTGCTAGAGATGCAGGGATTGGGACCCAGTACTTC.

The CDR3 DNA sequence: TGTGCCAGCAGTTTTACCGTAGCCAAAAACATTCAGTACTTC. As protein: CASSFTVAKNIQYF. This rearrangement joins TRBV28 to TRBJ2-4; D uncertain. Germline V gene data show CDR1 as MDHEN and CDR2 as SYDVKM. Deletions cut 3 bases from V and 0 bases from J, with 6 bases between. CDR3 length: 14 residues.

This clonotype was observed at least ten times. The CDR3 region is CASSQDALAGRTHSYNEQFF. The CDR3 DNA follows: TGTGCCAGCAGCCAAGATGCACTAGCGGGGAGAACACACTCCTACAATGAGCAGTTCTTC. The chain is built from TRBV4-2 and TRBJ2-1, with 10 bases matching TRBD2. The CDR3 spans 20 residues. V was clipped by 0 bases and J by 0 bases; unmatched bases: 11. Germline V gives CDR1 LGHNA, CDR2 YNFKEQ.

In its sample, this clonotype was seen many times. The genes are TRBV11-2 and TRBJ2-4; TRBD1 matches at 8 bases. The CDR3 totals 14 residues. V was pared by 6 bases and J by 5 bases, with 6 bases of the junction left unmatched. CDR1 is SGHAT and CDR2 is FQNNGV in the germline V gene. CDR3 protein: CASSRHRGENIQYF. The CDR3 DNA reads as TGTGCCAGCAGTCGCCACAGGGGGGAAAACATTCAGTACTTC.

The rearrangement links TRBV20-1 to TRBJ2-5; the match to TRBD2 covers 9 bases. The trim removed 6 bases at V and 3 bases at J, leaving 8 bases unmatched. Looked up from germline, CDR1 is DFQATT and CDR2 is SNEGSKA (reference sequence). This CDR3 contains 14 residues. The CDR3, as DNA: TGCAGTGCAACGGGACTAGCAGGGGAAGAGACCCAGTACTTC. It translates to CSATGLAGEETQYF.

This chain uses TRBV4-1 with TRBJ1-5; TRBD1 might be the D (6 bases). The V gene's germline CDR1 is MGHRA and CDR2 YSYEKL. The CDR3 has 15 residues. V was cut by 4 bases and J by 3 bases, with 13 bases left in between. CDR3 loop: CASSRYDRNNQPQHF. For the CDR3, the DNA is TGCGCCAGCAGCCGATACGACAGGAACAATCAGCCCCAGCATTTT.

This clonotype was found a few times. V and J are TRBV10-3 and TRBJ2-1, with TRBD2 matching 8 bases. CDR3 length: 16 amino acids. CDR1 and CDR2 from the germline V gene are ENHRY and SYGVKD. V dropped 0 bases and J dropped 5; count of bases not matched to a gene: 6. The CDR3 sequence is CAISESIGLADNEQFF. In DNA form, the CDR3 reads TGTGCCATCAGTGAGTCAATAGGACTAGCCGACAATGAGCAGTTCTTC.

This clonotype was seen a handful of times. The chain carries TRBV3-1 and TRBJ1-1; D ambiguous. This CDR3 is 12 amino acids long. Germline V gene sequence: CDR1 LGHDT, CDR2 YNNKEL (reference sequence). V lost 3 bases and J 4 bases, leaving 6 bases between the germline ends. The CDR3 nucleotides read TGTGCCAGCAGCCAGGCTGGCACTGAAGCTTTCTTT. Translation gives CASSQAGTEAFF.